Listed here is a single T cell receptor beta chain. The CDR3 loop spans 12 amino acids. CDR1 is SGDLS, CDR2 YYNGEE, per germline. Deletions cut 2 bases from V and 6 bases from J, with 8 bases between. Sequencing of TCR beta was carried out in blood CD8+ and CD4+ T cells. The multiple sclerosis control group was made up of treatment-naive patients with stable or active relapsing-remitting disease. Negative isolation yielded CD4+ and CD8+ T cells, and FACS enriched TEMRA cells. The source of the sample is a study of CD8 T cells in Susac syndrome. Random-hexamer reverse transcription was applied to roughly 0.5 to 1 ug RNA. An immunoSEQ multiplex PCR amplified TCR beta CDR3 over 54 Vbeta and 13 Jbeta. TCRdb redid the calling of the immunoSEQ multiplex PCR reads with MiXCR, one entry per CDR3 protein. The sample has 150,000 to 160,000 distinct CDR3 sequences, 94% seen once; the top ten hold more than 0.2%.

The TCR comes from a human donor with multiple sclerosis. This rearrangement joins TRBV9 to TRBJ1-2; no reliable D call. The specimen was CD8+ T cells from PBMCs. CDR3 sequence reads: CASSVGGDGYTF. Written as DNA, the CDR3 is TGTGCCAGCAGCGTGGGTGGGGATGGCTACACCTTC. Using reference TRBV9 and TRBJ1-2 for the parts outside the CDR3, the full variable domain is DSGVTQTPKHLITATGQRVTLRCSPRSGDLSVYWYQQSLDQGLQFLIQYYNGEERAKGNILERFSAQQFPDLHSELNLSSLELGDSALYFCASSVGGDGYTFGSGTRLTVV.